This TCR beta chain was captured in a study of beta chain features in type 1 diabetes. For the study at large: The number of sorted cells examined across all samples was approximately 110,000,000.

Since all of the isolated RNA was reverse transcribed, expressed TCRB transcripts were what got sequenced. Generated by immunoSEQ multiplex PCR, the TCRdb table keeps only in-frame clones and is missing some. The profile shows 900,000 or so clones, roughly 15% of them singletons. Germline CDR1 and CDR2: SGHRS and YFSETQ. The CDR3 extends over 16 amino acids. The trim removed 3 bases at V and 0 bases at J, leaving 8 bases unmatched. Each of the CD4+ naive, central memory, regulatory and stem cell-like memory populations was sorted via CD45RO/CCR7/CD25/CD127/CD95/CD27. This receptor was identified in a woman aged 18-30 years in good health. The gene calls are TRBV5-1 and TRBJ1-1; 7 positions match TRBD1. Source material: naive CD4+ T cells from blood. As DNA, the CDR3 is TGCGCCAGCAGCTGGCAGGGGGGTCTTATGAACACTGAAGCTTTCTTT. It codes for CASSWQGGLMNTEAFF.